Presented here are 16 T cell receptor beta chains from one specimen sequenced in a study of blood T cells in healthy people across ages. A second PCR of about 7 to 11 cycles used a sample-barcoded 5' primer and a J-beta primer mix. TCRdb redid the calling of the 5' RACE reads with MiXCR, one entry per CDR3 protein. Here the sample spans over 950,000 distinct CDR3 sequences, roughly 50% being singletons. Input material: blood. The receptors shown here come from a woman in her sixties in good health.

This chain uses TRBV20-1 with TRBJ2-7, with 7 bases identical to TRBD2. The CDR3 has 19 residues. The V segment lost 3 bases and the J segment 2 bases; nucleotides outside the gene matches: 22. Germline V CDR1 and CDR2: DFQATT, SNEGSKA (reference sequence). CDR3 amino acids: CSARVNLAAVTGLTYEQYF. The CDR3 nucleotides read TGCAGTGCTAGGGTGAATCTAGCGGCAGTAACCGGTCTAACCTACGAGCAGTACTTC.

Comments on this clonotype: The germline gene is not matched at one end of the junction; a read error may be the cause. V and J are TRBV27 and TRBJ1-2; the D gene is possibly TRBD1 (5 bases). The V gene's germline CDR1 is MNHEY and CDR2 SMNVEV (reference sequence). The CDR3 extends over 13 amino acids. CDR3 residues: CASSWDVNYGYTF. The CDR3 DNA reads TGTGCCAGCAGCTGGGACGTCAACTATGGTTACACCTTC.

The table lists this clonotype with a few counts. This chain uses TRBV29-1 with TRBJ2-2; D uncertain. Trimming stripped 7 bases from V and 2 bases from J, with 11 bases between. Germline CDR1 and CDR2: SQVTM and ANQGSEA. The CDR3 contains 13 residues. CDR3 region: CSAYRANTGELFF. CDR3 coding DNA: TGCAGCGCCTACCGAGCTAACACCGGGGAGCTGTTTTTT.

The chain employs TRBV3-1 and TRBJ2-4; 7 bases are shared with TRBD2. V lost 0 bases to trimming and J lost 1 base; unmatched junction nucleotides: 9. The CDR3 runs 18 residues. Looked up from germline, CDR1 is LGHDT and CDR2 is YNNKEL (reference sequence). CDR3 in DNA: TGTGCCAGCAGCCAAGATCTTAGCGGGTTTGGGGCCAAAAACATTCAGTACTTC. It translates to CASSQDLSGFGAKNIQYF.

The CDR3 protein is CASSFREGVGEQFF. CDR3 nucleotide sequence: TGTGCCAGCAGTTTCCGGGAGGGGGTGGGCGAGCAGTTCTTC. The rearrangement joins TRBV28 to TRBJ2-1; 8 bases fit TRBD2. V trimming: 3 bases; J trimming: 10 bases; junction bases outside the gene matches: 8. The CDR3 sequence is 14 residues long. CDR1 MDHEN and CDR2 SYDVKM come from the germline V gene.

This clonotype was seen only a few times. The rearrangement links TRBV7-2 to TRBJ2-7; 11 bases line up with TRBD1. CDR3 size: 15 residues. Per the germline V gene, CDR1 is SGHTA and CDR2 is FQGNSA. V lost 2 bases to trimming and J lost 4 bases; unmatched junction nucleotides: 4. The CDR3 here is CASSLIGQGAYEQYF. The CDR3 nucleotides read TGTGCCAGCAGCTTAATTGGACAGGGGGCTTACGAGCAGTACTTC.

The sample holds many counts of this clonotype. The chain combines TRBV12-3 or TRBV12-4 with TRBJ1-5; 10 bases map to TRBD1. The CDR3 spans 15 residues. Trimming took 7 bases from V and 3 from J; bases not matched to a gene: 6. The CDR3 is CASTLDRGFNQPQHF. The DNA for the CDR3 is TGTGCCAGCACTCTGGACAGGGGGTTCAATCAGCCCCAGCATTTT.

The table lists this clonotype with many counts. The rearrangement uses TRBV20-1 and TRBJ2-7, with 7 positions matching TRBD2. Germline V gives CDR1 DFQATT, CDR2 SNEGSKA (reference sequence). V shed 3 bases and J 3 bases; nucleotides not matched to a gene: 11. This CDR3 is 15 amino acids long. The CDR3 reads CSASSASGEGYEQYF. The CDR3 region has the DNA TGCAGTGCTAGTTCGGCTAGCGGAGAAGGCTACGAGCAGTACTTC.

This clonotype was detected only once. The rearrangement uses TRBV18 and TRBJ2-1, with TRBD2 matching 9 bases. CDR3 length equals 14 residues. The germline CDR1 and CDR2 sequences are KGHSH and LQKENI. V trimming: 3 bases; J trimming: 10 bases; junction bases outside the gene matches: 7. The DNA of the CDR3 is TGTGCCAGCTCACCCAGGGTAGCGGGAGAAGAGCAGTTCTTC. Its translation is CASSPRVAGEEQFF.

Written as DNA, the CDR3 is TGTGCCAGCAGCTTAGTTGAAAGGTCACCCCTCCACTTT. Amino acid sequence: CASSLVERSPLHF. This chain connects TRBV7-2 to TRBJ1-6; D not resolved. Germline lookup yields CDR1 SGHTA and CDR2 FQGNSA. The CDR3 consists of 13 residues. V lost 1 base to trimming and J lost 10 bases, with 8 bases between them. The entire variable domain, with the rest obtained from reference TRBV7-2 and TRBJ1-6, is as follows: GAGVSQSPSNKVTEKGKDVELRCDPISGHTALYWYRQSLGQGLEFLIYFQGNSAPDKSGLPSDRFSAERTGGSVSTLTIQRTQQEDSAVYLCASSLVERSPLHFGNGTRLTVT.

This clonotype was observed a few times. The chain has TRBV5-1 and TRBJ1-4; 9 bases are shared with TRBD1. Germline-derived CDR1 and CDR2 are SGHRS and YFSETQ. The length of the CDR3 is 15 residues. The trim removed 4 bases at V and 7 bases at J, leaving 8 bases unmatched. The CDR3 nucleotides are TGCGCCAGCAGCGGGCTGGGACAGGGAGGTGAAAAACTGTTTTTT. Translating it yields CASSGLGQGGEKLFF. Full variable domain (rest looked up from reference TRBV5-1 and TRBJ1-4): KAGVTQTPRYLIKTRGQQVTLSCSPISGHRSVSWYQQTPGQGLQFLFEYFSETQRNKGNFPGRFSGRQFSNSRSEMNVSTLELGDSALYLCASSGLGQGGEKLFFGSGTQLSVL.

There are a few counts of this clonotype. The CDR3 bases are TGTGCCAGCAGCTTGTCTCAGTTCGCAGATACGCAGTATTTT. Translation: CASSLSQFADTQYF. The rearrangement links TRBV5-5 to TRBJ2-3; D gene ambiguous. V lost 1 base and J 4 bases, leaving 10 bases between the germline ends. Germline CDR1 is SGHKS and CDR2 is YYEKEE (reference sequence). The CDR3 length is 14 residues.

This clonotype was counted between two and nine times. This sequence joins TRBV5-1 and TRBJ2-3, with D perhaps matching TRBD2 (5 bases). CDR1 SGHRS and CDR2 YFSETQ come from the germline V gene. The CDR3 consists of 16 residues. V was pared by 0 bases and J by 0 bases, with 11 bases between. CDR3 residues: CASSLGLAASTDTQYF. CDR3 DNA: TGCGCCAGCAGCTTGGGGCTAGCAGCTAGCACAGATACGCAGTATTTT.

This clonotype was counted only a few times. The chain uses TRBV28 and TRBJ2-7; the match to TRBD2 covers 7 bases. Per germline, CDR1 MDHEN and CDR2 SYDVKM. The CDR3 sequence is 13 residues long. Trimming cost V 2 bases and J 5 bases; bases outside gene matches: 3. The CDR3 here is CASSLEGGNEQYF. CDR3 nucleotides: TGTGCCAGCAGTTTAGAGGGAGGGAACGAGCAGTACTTC.

The chain recombines TRBV7-9 with TRBJ2-1; no firm D call. This CDR3 contains 16 residues. V lost 1 base and J lost 0, with 10 bases in between. The germline gives CDR1 SEHNR, CDR2 FQNEAQ (reference sequence). CDR3 bases: TGTGCCAGCAGCTTAGATCTCCGGAGCTCCTACAATGAGCAGTTCTTC. This translates into CASSLDLRSSYNEQFF.

CDR3 in DNA: TGTGCCAGCACCCTGGGTCAGGGAAATCAGCCCCAGCATTTT. This translates into CASTLGQGNQPQHF. The chain links TRBV28 to TRBJ1-5; D perhaps matches TRBD1 (5 bases). Germline-derived CDR1 and CDR2 are MDHEN and SYDVKM. The CDR3 has 14 residues. Trimming shortened V by 7 bases and J by 4 bases, and 14 bases separated the two germline ends.